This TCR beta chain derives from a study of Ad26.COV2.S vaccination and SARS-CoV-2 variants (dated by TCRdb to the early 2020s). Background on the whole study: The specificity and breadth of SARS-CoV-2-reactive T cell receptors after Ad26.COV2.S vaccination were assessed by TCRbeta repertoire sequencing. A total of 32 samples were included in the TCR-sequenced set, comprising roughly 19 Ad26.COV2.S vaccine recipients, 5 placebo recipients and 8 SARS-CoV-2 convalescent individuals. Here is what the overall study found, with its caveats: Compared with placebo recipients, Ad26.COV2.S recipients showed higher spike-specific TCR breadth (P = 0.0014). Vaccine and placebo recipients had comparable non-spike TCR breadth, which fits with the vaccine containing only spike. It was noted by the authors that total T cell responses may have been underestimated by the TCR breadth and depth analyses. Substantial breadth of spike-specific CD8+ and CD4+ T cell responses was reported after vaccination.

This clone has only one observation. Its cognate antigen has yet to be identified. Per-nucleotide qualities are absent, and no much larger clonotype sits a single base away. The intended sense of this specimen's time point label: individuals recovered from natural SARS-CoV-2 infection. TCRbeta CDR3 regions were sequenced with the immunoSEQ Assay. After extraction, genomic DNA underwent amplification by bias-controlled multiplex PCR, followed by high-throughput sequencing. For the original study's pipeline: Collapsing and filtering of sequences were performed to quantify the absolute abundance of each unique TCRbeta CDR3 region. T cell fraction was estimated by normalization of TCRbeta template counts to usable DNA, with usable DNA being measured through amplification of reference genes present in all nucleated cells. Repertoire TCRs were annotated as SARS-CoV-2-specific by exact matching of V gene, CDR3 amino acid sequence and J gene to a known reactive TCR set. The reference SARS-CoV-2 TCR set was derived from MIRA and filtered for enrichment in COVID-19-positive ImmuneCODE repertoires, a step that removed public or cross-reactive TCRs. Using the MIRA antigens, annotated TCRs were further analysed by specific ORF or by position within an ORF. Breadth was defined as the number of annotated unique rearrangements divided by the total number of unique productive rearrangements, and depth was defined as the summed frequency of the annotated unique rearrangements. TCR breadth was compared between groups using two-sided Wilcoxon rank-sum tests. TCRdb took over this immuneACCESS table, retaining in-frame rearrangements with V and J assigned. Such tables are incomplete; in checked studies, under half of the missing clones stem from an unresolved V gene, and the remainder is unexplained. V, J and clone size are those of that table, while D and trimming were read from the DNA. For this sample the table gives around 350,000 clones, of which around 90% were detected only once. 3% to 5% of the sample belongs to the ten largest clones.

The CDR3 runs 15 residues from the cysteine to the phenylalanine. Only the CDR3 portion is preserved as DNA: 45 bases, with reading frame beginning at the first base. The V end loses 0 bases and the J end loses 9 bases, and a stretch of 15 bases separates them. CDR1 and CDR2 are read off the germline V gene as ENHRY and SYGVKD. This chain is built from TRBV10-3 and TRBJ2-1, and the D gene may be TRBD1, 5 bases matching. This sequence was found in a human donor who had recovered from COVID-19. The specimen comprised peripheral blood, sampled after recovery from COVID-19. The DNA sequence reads TGTGCCATCAGTGAGTCTATAGGGGTAGGTGGTGAGCAGTTCTTC. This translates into CAISESIGVGGEQFF.